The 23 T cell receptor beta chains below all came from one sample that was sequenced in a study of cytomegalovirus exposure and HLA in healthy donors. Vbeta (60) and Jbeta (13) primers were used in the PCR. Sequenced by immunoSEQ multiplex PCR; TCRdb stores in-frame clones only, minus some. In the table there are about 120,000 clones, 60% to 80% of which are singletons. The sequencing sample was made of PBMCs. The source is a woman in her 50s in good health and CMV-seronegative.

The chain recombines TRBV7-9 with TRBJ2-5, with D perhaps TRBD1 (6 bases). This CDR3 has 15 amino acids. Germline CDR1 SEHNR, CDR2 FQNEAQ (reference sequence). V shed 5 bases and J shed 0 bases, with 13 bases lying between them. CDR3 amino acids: CASSAPGTNQETQYF. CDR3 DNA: TGTGCCAGCAGCGCCCCCGGGACAAACCAAGAGACCCAGTACTTC.

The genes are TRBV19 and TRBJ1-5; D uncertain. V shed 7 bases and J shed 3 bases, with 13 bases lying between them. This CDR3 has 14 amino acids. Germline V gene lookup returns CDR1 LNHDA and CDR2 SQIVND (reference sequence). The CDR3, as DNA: TGTGCCAGTAAGATCTACGGGGACAATCAGCCCCAGCATTTT. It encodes CASKIYGDNQPQHF.

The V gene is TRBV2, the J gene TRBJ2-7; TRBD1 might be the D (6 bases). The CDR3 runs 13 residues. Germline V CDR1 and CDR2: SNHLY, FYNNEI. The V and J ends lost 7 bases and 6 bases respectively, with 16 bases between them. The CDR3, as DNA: TGTGCCAGCAACCGGGACAAAGGCCTCGAGCAGTACTTC. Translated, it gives CASNRDKGLEQYF.

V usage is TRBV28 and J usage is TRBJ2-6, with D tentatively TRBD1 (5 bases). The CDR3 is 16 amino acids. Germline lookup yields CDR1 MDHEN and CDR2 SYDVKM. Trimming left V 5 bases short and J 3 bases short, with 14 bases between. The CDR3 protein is CASSLRRGGGANVLTF. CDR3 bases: TGTGCCAGCAGTCTGAGAAGGGGTGGTGGGGCCAACGTCCTGACTTTC.

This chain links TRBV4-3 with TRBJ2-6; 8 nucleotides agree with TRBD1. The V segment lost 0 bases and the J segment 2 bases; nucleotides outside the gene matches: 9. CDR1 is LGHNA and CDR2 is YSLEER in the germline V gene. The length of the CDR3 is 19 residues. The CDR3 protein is CASSQDTDRVSPGANVLTF. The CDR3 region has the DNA TGCGCCAGCAGCCAAGATACGGACAGGGTATCCCCTGGGGCCAACGTCCTGACTTTC.

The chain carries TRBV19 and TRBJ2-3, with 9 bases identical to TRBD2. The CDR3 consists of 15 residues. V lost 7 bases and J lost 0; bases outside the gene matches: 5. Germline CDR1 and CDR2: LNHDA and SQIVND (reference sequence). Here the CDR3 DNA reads TGTGCCAGTAACGAGCGGGGGGCTAGCACAGATACGCAGTATTTT. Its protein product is CASNERGASTDTQYF.

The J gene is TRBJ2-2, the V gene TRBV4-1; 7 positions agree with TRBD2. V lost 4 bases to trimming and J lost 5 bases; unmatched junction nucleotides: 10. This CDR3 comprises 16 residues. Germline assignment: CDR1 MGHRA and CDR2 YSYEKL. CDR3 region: CASSRGRGEGTGELFF. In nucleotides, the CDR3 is TGCGCCAGCAGCCGGGGCCGGGGGGAGGGAACCGGGGAGCTGTTTTTT.

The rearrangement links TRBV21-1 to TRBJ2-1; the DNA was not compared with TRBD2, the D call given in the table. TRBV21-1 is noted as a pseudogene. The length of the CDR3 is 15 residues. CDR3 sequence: CASSKEVGGGDEQFF. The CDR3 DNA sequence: TGTGCCAGCAGCAAAGAAGTGGGGGGGGGCGATGAGCAGTTCTTC.

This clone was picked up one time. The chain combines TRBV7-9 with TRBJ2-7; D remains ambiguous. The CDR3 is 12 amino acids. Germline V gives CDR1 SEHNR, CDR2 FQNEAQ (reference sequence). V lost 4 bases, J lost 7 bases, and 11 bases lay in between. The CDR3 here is CASSSTIREQYF. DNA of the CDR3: TGTGCCAGCAGCTCCACGATTAGAGAGCAGTACTTC.

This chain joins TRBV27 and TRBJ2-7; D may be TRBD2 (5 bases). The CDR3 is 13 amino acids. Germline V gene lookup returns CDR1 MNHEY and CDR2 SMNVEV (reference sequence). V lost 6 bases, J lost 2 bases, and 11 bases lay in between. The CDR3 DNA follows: TGTGCCAGCAGAAGATCCGGGGCCTACGAGCAGTACTTC. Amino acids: CASRRSGAYEQYF.

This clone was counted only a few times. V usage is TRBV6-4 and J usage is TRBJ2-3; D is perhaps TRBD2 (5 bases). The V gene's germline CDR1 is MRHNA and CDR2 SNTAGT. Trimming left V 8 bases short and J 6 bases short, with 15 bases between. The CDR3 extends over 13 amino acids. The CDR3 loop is CASSEDLLDTQYF. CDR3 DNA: TGTGCCAGCTCCGAGGACTTGCTGGATACGCAGTATTTT.

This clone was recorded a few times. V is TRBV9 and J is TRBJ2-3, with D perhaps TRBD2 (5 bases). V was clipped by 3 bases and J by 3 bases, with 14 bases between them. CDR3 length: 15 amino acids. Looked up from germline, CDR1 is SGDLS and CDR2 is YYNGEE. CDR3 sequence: CASSARVWGTDTQYF. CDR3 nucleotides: TGTGCCAGCAGCGCGCGGGTATGGGGTACAGATACGCAGTATTTT.

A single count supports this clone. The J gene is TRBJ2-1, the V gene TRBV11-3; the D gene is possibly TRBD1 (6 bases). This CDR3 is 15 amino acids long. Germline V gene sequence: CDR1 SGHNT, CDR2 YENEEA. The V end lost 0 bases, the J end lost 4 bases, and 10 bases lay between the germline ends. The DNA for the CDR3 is TGTGCCAGCAGCTTAGAGGGGGCCTATTACAATGAGCAGTTCTTC. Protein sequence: CASSLEGAYYNEQFF.

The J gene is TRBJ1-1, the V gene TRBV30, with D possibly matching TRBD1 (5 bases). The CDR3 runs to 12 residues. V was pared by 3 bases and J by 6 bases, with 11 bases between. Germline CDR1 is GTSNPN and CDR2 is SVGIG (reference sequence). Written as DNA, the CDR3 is TGTGCCTGGAGGGCGACAGACTCTGAAGCTTTCTTT. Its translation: CAWRATDSEAFF.

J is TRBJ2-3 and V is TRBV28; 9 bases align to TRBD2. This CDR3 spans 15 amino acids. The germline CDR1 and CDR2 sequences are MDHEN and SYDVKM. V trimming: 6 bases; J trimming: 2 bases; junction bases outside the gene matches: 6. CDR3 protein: CASSFLAGLTDTQYF. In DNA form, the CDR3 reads TGTGCCAGCAGCTTCCTAGCGGGGCTCACAGATACGCAGTATTTT.

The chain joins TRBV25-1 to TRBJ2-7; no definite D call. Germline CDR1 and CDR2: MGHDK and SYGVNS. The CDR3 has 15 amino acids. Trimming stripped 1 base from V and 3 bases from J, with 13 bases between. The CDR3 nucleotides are TGTGCCAGCAGTGAATTGATCGGCGGCATCTACGAGCAGTACTTC. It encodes CASSELIGGIYEQYF.

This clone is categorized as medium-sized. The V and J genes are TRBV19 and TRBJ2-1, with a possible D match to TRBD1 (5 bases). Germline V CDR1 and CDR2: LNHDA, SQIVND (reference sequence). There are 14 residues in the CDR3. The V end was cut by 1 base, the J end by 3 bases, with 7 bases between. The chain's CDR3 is CASSIGGDYNEQFF. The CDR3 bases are TGTGCCAGTAGTATAGGGGGCGACTACAATGAGCAGTTCTTC.

This chain's CDR3 is CATGGGFETQYF. Written as DNA, the CDR3 is TGTGCCACAGGGGGCGGGTTTGAGACCCAGTACTTC. The gene calls are TRBV2 and TRBJ2-5; 8 positions agree with TRBD1. The V segment lost 10 bases and the J segment 5 bases; nucleotides outside the gene matches: 6. The CDR3 loop spans 12 amino acids. Germline V gene data show CDR1 as SNHLY and CDR2 as FYNNEI.

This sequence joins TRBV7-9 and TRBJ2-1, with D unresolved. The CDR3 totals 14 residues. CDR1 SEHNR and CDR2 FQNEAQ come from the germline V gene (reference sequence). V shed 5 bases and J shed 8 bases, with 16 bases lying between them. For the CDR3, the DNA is TGTGCCAGCAGCCTTGGAGAGCTAGAACATGAGCAGTTCTTC. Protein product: CASSLGELEHEQFF.

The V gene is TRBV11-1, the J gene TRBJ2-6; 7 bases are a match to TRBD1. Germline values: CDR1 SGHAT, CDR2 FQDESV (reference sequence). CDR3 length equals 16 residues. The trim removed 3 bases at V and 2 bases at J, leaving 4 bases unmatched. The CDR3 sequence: CASSLPDRAGANVLTF. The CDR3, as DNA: TGTGCCAGCAGCTTGCCTGACAGGGCTGGGGCCAACGTCCTGACTTTC.

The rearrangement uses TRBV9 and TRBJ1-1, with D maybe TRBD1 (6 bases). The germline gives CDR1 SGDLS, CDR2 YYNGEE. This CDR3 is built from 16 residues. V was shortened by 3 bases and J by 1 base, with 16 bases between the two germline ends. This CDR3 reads CASSGTAQATNTEAFF. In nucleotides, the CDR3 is TGTGCCAGCAGCGGGACAGCCCAAGCGACGAACACTGAAGCTTTCTTT.

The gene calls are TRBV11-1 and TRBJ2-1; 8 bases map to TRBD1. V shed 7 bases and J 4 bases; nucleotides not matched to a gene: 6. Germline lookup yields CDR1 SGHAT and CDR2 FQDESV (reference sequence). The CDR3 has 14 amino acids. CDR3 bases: TGTGCCAGCACCCTGACAGGGGTATACAATGAGCAGTTCTTC. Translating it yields CASTLTGVYNEQFF.

The CDR3 DNA sequence: TGCGCCAGCATCCCTATTACTAGCGACTCCTACGAGCAGTACTTC. Protein: CASIPITSDSYEQYF. The rearrangement uses TRBV10-1 and TRBJ2-7, with 7 positions matching TRBD2. Germline V gives CDR1 WNHNN, CDR2 SYGVQD (reference sequence). CDR3 length: 15 amino acids. J lost 0 bases, V lost 7 bases, and 9 bases had no gene match.